This T cell receptor (beta chain) was captured in a study of cytomegalovirus exposure and HLA in healthy donors. Study observations and caveats: TCR clusters originating in the first cohort tended to co-occur in the 120 validation repertoires, according to a later analysis. Confirmation was obtained in vitro that three CMV-associated chains are specific for CMV antigens.

Germline trimming cut 1 base from V and 6 bases from J; bases unmatched to any gene: 6. This CDR3 is 15 amino acids long. CDR1 is LNHDA and CDR2 is SQIVND in the germline V gene (reference sequence). Assay used: immunoSEQ multiplex PCR; TCRdb lists only in-frame clones, some missing. The table records 300,000 or so clones, 88% of them present only once. A word on this clone: Its target is not known.

It was the approximately 110-subject validation cohort, separate from the roughly 700-subject first cohort, to which the donors belonged. The source of this sequence is a man in his thirties or forties in good health and CMV-seronegative. The material sequenced was PBMCs. The V gene is TRBV19, the J gene TRBJ2-1; TRBD1 matches 7 bases. DNA for the CDR3: TGTGCCAGTAGTATAGGGACAGGAGTGGCCAATGAGCAGTTCTTC. Its protein product is CASSIGTGVANEQFF.